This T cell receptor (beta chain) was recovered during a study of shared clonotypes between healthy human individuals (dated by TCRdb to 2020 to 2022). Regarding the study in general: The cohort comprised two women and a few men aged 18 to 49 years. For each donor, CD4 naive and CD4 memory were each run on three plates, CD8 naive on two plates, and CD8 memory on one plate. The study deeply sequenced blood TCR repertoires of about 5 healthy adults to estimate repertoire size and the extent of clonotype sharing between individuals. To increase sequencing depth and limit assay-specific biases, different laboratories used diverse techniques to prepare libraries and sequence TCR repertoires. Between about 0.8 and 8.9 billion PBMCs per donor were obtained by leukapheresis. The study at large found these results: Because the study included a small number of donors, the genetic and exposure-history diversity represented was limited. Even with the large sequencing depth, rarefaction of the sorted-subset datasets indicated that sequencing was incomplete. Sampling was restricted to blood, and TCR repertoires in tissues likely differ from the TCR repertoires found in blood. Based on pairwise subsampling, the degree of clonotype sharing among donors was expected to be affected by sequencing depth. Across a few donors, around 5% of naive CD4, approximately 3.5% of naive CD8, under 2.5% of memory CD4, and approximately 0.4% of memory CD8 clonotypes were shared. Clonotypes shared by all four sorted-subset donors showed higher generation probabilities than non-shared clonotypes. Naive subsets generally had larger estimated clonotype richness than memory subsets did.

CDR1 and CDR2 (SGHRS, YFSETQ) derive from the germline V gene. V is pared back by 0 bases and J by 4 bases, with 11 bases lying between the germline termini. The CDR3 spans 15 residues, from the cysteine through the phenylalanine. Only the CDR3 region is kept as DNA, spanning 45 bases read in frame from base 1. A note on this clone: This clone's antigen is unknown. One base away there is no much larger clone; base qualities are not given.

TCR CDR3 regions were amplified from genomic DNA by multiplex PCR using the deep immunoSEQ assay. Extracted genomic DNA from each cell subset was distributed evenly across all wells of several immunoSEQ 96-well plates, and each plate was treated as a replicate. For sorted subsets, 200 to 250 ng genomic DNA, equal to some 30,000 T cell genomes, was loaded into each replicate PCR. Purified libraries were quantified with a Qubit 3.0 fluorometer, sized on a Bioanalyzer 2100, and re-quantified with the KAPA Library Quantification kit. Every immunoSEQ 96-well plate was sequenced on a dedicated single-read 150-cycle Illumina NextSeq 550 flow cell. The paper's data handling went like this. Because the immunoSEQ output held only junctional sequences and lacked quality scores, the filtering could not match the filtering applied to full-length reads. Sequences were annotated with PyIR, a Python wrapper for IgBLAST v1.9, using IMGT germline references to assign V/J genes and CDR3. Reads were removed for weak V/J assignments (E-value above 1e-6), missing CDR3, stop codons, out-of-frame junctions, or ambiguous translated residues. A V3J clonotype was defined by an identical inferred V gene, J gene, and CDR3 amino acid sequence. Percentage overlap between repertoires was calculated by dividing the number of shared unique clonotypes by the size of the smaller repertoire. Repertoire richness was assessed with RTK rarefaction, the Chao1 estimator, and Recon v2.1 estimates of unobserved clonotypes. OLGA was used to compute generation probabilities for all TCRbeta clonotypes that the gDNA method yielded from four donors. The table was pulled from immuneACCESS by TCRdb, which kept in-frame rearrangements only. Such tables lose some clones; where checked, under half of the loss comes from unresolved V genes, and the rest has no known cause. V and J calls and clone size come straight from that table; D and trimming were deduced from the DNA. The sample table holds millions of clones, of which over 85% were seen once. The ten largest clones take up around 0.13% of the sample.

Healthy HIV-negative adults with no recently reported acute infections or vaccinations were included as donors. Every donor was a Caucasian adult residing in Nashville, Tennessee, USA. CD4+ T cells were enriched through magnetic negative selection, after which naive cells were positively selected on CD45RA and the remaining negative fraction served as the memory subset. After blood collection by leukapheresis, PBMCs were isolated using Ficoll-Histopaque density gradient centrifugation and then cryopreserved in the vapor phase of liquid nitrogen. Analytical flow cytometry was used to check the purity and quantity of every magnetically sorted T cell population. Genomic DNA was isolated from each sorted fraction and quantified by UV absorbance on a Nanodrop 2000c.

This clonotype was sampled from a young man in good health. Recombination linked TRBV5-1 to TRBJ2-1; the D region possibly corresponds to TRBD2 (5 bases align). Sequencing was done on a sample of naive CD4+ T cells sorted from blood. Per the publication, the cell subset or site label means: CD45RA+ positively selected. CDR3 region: CASSLDHAGYNEQFF. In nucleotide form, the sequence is TGCGCCAGCAGCTTGGATCATGCGGGTTACAATGAGCAGTTCTTC.